This T cell receptor beta chain was recorded in a study of cytomegalovirus exposure and HLA in healthy donors (dated by TCRdb to about 2017). Regarding the research as a whole: In an earlier analysis of roughly 590 of the donors, 250 to 300 Gb of sequence data and some 120 million unique TCR beta sequences from some 170 million T cells were reported. Donor age, sex, ethnicity and CMV serostatus were compiled together with the repertoire data. Of the approximately 400 genotyped donors, approximately 81% were placed in the genetic ancestry cluster associated with self-reported Caucasian donors. On average, around 230,000 unique TCR beta nucleotide sequences were sequenced per donor among about 400 genotyped donors of the cohort, with around 19% of those sequences being non-productive. In the later analysis, no new phenotypic data were used to find candidate immune exposures; instead, reliance was placed on TCR beta sequences and their occurrence across donors. In an earlier analysis of 587 of the donors, high-throughput TCR beta sequencing was used to judge whether each TCR beta V gene segment behaved as functional or pseudogenic. An early release covering over 500 HLA-typed donors comprised about 300 gigabases of sequencing data and 85 million or so unique TCR sequences. The aim of the study was to test whether cataloging public T cell receptors could identify signatures of past pathogen exposure. The study combined high-throughput TCR immunosequencing, statistical association of individual TCRs with disease status, and machine learning to predict cytomegalovirus infection status. Every repertoire in the discovery cohort had been generated on one and the same sequencing platform. The number of donors typed differed by locus, with about 629-640 for A, B, C, DRB1 and DQB1, around 500 for DQA1, nearly 610 for DPA1, and around 430 for DPB1. Along with the approximately 650-subject first cohort, a separate validation cohort of roughly 110 different subjects was used. A later analysis re-analyzed previously published TCR beta repertoires from 500 to 700 donors and added high-resolution HLA genotyping to study TCR occurrence patterns. A handful of DR-DQ haplotypes were handled as single units for association and clustering because linkage in the cohort was strong. Class I and class II HLA loci were covered by the typing at four-digit resolution. Using immunosequencing, the study profiled T cell repertoires from 666 subjects and related those repertoires to cytomegalovirus serostatus. In a later genetic analysis, genome-wide SNP genotypes for about three fifths of the roughly 670 donors were used, and that subset was treated as a discovery cohort. Broad study findings and their caveats: In a later analysis, HLA-associated TCR beta chains showed more clonal expansion and lower generation probabilities than non-associated chains that were equally common. An association between a missense DCLRE1C variant and V-gene and J-gene trimming of TCR beta chains was found in a later genetic analysis and replicated in an independent cohort. Because the 87-base-pair reads could not distinguish some IMGT-functional V segments, including TRBV6-2 and TRBV6-3, those segments were excluded. Specific HLA alleles were associated with 16,951 TCR beta sequences at a false discovery rate of 0.05 in a later analysis. Because counts were too low, approximately 18 rarely observed V segments, including chromosome 9 orphons, were excluded from the earlier analysis of some 540 of the donors. In the study, some 180 TCR beta chains were listed as associated with cytomegalovirus. Cytomegalovirus status was reported to be diagnosed by the classifier with high specificity and sensitivity in both the original and validation cohorts. In vitro tests confirmed that a few of the cytomegalovirus-associated TCR beta chains recognize cytomegalovirus antigens. According to a later analysis, parvovirus B19, influenza, CMV and Epstein-Barr virus appeared linked to several top co-occurrence clusters. The authors suggested that the approach could potentially be extended to other disease states and immunological phenotypes. Compared with the roughly 670-donor mean, donors in an Asian-associated ancestry cluster had fewer N-insertions in productive TCRs, according to a later genetic analysis. According to a later analysis, TCR association rates differed among HLA loci, with DRB1 alleles showing the most associated TCRs and HLA-C alleles showing the fewest. Most TCR sequences were observed very rarely across donors, whereas some public TCRs were present in many individuals. Linkage disequilibrium might explain the correlated functional status among segregating V segments, but an unknown experimental factor could not be ruled out. A cluster of highly shared sequence variants was judged likely to be a technical artifact of the sequencing pipeline. Strong co-occurrence of HLA alleles, especially DR and DQ, made assigning TCR associations to individual alleles difficult. In an earlier analysis of around 500 of the donors, most TCR beta V segments appeared in productive rearrangements about 90% or about 30% of the time, broadly matching IMGT annotations. Because HLA typing was unavailable for some donors at each locus, only the typed subset was used in association tests. The presence/absence analyses assumed that sequencing depth was roughly uniform across donors, and that assumption may not be true. According to a later analysis, most CMV-associated TCR beta chains appeared to be HLA-restricted, and the HLA associations seemed to be driven largely by CMV exposure. This cohort had only TCR beta chains sequenced, and the lack of alpha or paired-chain data limited which features could be detected. Immune exposure information for the cohort was limited to CMV serostatus. A further reported finding was that TCR beta sequences accurately predicted the HLA-A and HLA-B alleles for most subjects in the first cohort.

Including cysteine and phenylalanine, the CDR3 has 14 amino acids. Of the read, only the CDR3 DNA is kept; its 42 bases are in frame from base 1. V is shortened by 7 bases, J by 5 bases, and the region joining them spans 17 bases. The germline V gene (reference sequence) specifies MNHNY as CDR1 and SVGAGI as CDR2. As regards this clone: Its antigen is currently not known. Base qualities are not recorded, but no much larger clone differs from it by a single base.

Library preparation employed the immunoSEQ multiplex PCR assay. A mixture of 60 forward primers for TCR Vbeta segments and 13 reverse primers for TCR Jbeta segments was used in the multiplex PCR. Amplification of the CDR3 region of rearranged TCR beta genes was performed with a multiplex PCR assay on genomic DNA. The amplified TCR beta libraries were sequenced on the Illumina HiSeq System as 87-base-pair reads. In the paper's pipeline: In a later analysis, some 80 million unique TCR beta chains were counted across the roughly 610 repertoires, and approximately 11 million of these chains were shared by at least two donors. A nearest-neighbor algorithm error-corrected the raw reads and collapsed the reads into unique sequences, merging closely related sequences to remove PCR and sequencing errors. V, D and J gene segments were assigned by aligning CDR3 sequences to IMGT reference sequences. Each retained sequence needed at least a six-nucleotide match to both a V gene segment and a J gene segment. A rearrangement counted as productive if the CDR3 had no stop codons and remained in frame with V and J, and every other rearrangement counted as non-productive. Following IMGT convention, CDR3 was defined as the stretch from the second conserved V-encoded cysteine up to the conserved J-encoded phenylalanine. The earlier analysis of roughly 590 of the donors excluded any sequence lacking an unambiguous match to a single V gene segment. In an earlier analysis of more than 500 of the donors, a V segment was called functional when productive rearrangements were above 56.7%, and segregating when the standard deviation between donors exceeded 5%. To diagnose cytomegalovirus status from the catalog of TCR beta chain sequences, a statistical classification framework was built. In a later analysis, TCR nucleotide sequences were compared against IMGT/GENE-DB human TR gene sequences so that V and J genes could be assigned. The TCRdist pipeline was used in a later analysis to assign CDR3 sequences and most-parsimonious VDJ recombination scenarios. In a later analysis, each TCR beta chain was defined by its CDR3 amino acid sequence together with its V-gene family, and reads without a unique V-gene family were excluded. In a later analysis, a few hundred highly shared, low-generation-probability nucleotide sequences were removed to address suspected cross-contamination and a sequencing artifact. In a later analysis, a clonal expansion index for each public chain was calculated from normalized within-repertoire ranks of inferred template counts. Generation probabilities in a later analysis came from a VDJ recombination model fitted to out-of-frame rearrangements, and those results were checked against IGoR. In a later analysis, TCR-TCR, TCR-HLA and TCR-CMV co-occurrence was scored with hypergeometric tests, and a repertoire-size bias correction was applied to TCR pairs. A later analysis estimated false discovery rates by permuting HLA or CMV assignments 20 times. In a later analysis, co-occurring TCRs were grouped using DBSCAN, and TCRdist sequence similarity was added for clustering within HLA-allele-positive subsets. For co-occurrence clustering, repertoires with fewer than 30,000 or more than 120,000 public chains were excluded, along with roughly five repertoires with anomalous nucleotide sharing. The table comes from immuneACCESS by way of TCRdb, which keeps in-frame sequences with V and J called. Part of the clones is missing from these tables; in studies checked, under half for an unresolved V gene and the rest for unknown reasons. D and trimming were read from the DNA, whereas the V and J calls and clone size are those reported in that table. This sample is represented by 150,000 or so clones; roughly three quarters of them were singletons. The top ten clonotypes cover 2.5% to 3.5% of the sample.

The cohort consisted of hundreds of healthy bone marrow donors. At the time of sampling, all cohort members were nominally healthy, though unrecorded immune exposures were likely present. The donor was CMV seropositive and belonged to the group of 250 to 300 seropositive cohort members. A peripheral blood sample was provided by each donor, and peripheral blood mononuclear cells were used for TCR beta sequencing. The Qiagen DNeasy Blood Extraction Kit was used to extract genomic DNA from the blood cell samples. The sequencing sample was made of PBMCs. The sequence links TRBV6-6 to TRBJ1-2, with the D gene too uncertain to name. The clonotype originates from a woman in her fifties or sixties in good health and CMV-seropositive. The nucleotide sequence reads as follows: TGTGCCAGCAAATCGGAGGGCAATTCTTATGGCTACACCTTC. It translates as CASKSEGNSYGYTF.